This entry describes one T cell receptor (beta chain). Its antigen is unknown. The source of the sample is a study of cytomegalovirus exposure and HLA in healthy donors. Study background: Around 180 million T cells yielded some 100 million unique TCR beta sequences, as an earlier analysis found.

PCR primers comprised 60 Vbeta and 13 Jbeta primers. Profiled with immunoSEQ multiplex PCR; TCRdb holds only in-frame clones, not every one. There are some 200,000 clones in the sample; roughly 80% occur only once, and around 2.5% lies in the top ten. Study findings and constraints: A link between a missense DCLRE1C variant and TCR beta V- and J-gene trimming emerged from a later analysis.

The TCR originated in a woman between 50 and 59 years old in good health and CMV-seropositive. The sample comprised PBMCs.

CDR3 region: CASSLETGVGSSYNSPLHF. For the CDR3, the DNA is TGTGCCAGCAGCTTGGAGACAGGGGTTGGGAGCTCCTATAATTCACCCCTCCACTTT. The chain employs TRBV5-6 and TRBJ1-6, with TRBD1 matching 8 bases. V shed 0 bases, J shed 0 bases, and the junction held 8 bases outside the gene matches. This CDR3 is built from 19 residues. CDR1 and CDR2 (germline): SGHDT, YYEEEE. Combining the CDR3 with reference TRBV5-6 and TRBJ1-6 gives the whole variable domain DAGVTQSPTHLIKTRGQQVTLRCSPKSGHDTVSWYQQALGQGPQFIFQYYEEEERQRGNFPDRFSGHQFPNYSSELNVNALLLGDSALYLCASSLETGVGSSYNSPLHFGNGTRLTVT.